Included here is one TCR beta chain sequence, with context. Antigen specificity is unknown. Researchers reported that TCR beta cDNA libraries carried unique molecular identifiers. TCRdb re-called the PCR reads with MiXCR, one entry per CDR3 protein. The table lists about 760,000 distinct CDR3 sequences, roughly 30% of them singletons. This specimen comes from a study of post-analysis software for immune sequencing data. Study-wide points: Multiple sclerosis was associated with a significant reduction in normalized Chao1 diversity relative to controls. With F measure, samples from one preparation batch clustered together strongly.

This clonotype originated in a girl aged 5-17 years with multiple sclerosis. The sequenced sample was blood.

CDR3 amino acids: CASSLLGLPLGETQYF. CDR3 in DNA: TGTGCCAGCAGTTTACTTGGCTTGCCCCTGGGGGAGACCCAGTACTTC. This rearrangement joins TRBV12-3 or TRBV12-4 to TRBJ2-5, with no clear D. V dropped 2 bases and J dropped 5 bases, with 18 bases sitting between them. The CDR3 covers 16 residues.